These T cell receptor beta chains were read from a single sample in a study of OX40 agonist ivuxolimab in advanced cancers. The assay was immunoSEQ multiplex PCR, and TCRdb's table has in-frame clones only and misses some. The sample shows approximately 77,000 clones, about 90% of them seen only once. The sequences come from CD4+ or CD8+ T cells sorted from blood, collected in a trial of the OX40 agonist ivuxolimab. These receptors came from an adult with an advanced solid tumor such as melanoma, head and neck, liver or kidney cancer. Each CDR3 is given with its conserved first and last residue. Each record gives: J gene, V gene, clone size, D gene, CDR3 protein, CDR3 DNA. A D gene is named only where the DNA matches it firmly. Some rows mark clone size as missing; the rest say once, few, many or name a class of expanded clone.

>TRBJ2-1|TRBV14|NA|NA
CASSQDRRQFQIF
TGTGCCAGCAGCCAAGATCGTCGACAGTTTCAGATCTTC
>TRBJ2-2|TRBV5-1|NA|NA
CASFPGENTGELFF
TGCGCCAGCTTCCCCGGGGAGAACACCGGGGAGCTGTTTTTT
>TRBJ2-5|TRBV5-1|NA|TRBD2
CASSPPGGGETQYF
TGCGCCAGCAGCCCGCCCGGGGGGGGTGAGACCCAGTACTTC
>TRBJ1-2|TRBV28|NA|NA
CASSFLRGGTGGYTF
TGTGCCAGCAGTTTCCTGCGGGGAGGGACTGGTGGCTACACCTTC
>TRBJ2-7|TRBV2|medium-sized|TRBD2
CASSGGLAGEQYF
TGTGCCAGCAGTGGGGGACTAGCGGGTGAGCAGTACTTC
>TRBJ2-4|TRBV5-1|NA|TRBD1
CASSGTGTASNIQYF
TGCGCCAGCAGCGGAACCGGGACAGCCTCTAACATTCAGTACTTC
>TRBJ2-1|TRBV5-1|once|TRBD1
CASSRGQGTYNEQFF
TGCGCCAGCAGCCGGGGACAGGGTACGTACAATGAGCAGTTCTTC
>TRBJ2-5|TRBV11-2|NA|NA
CASSLSGVPPETQYF
TGTGCCAGCAGCTTATCGGGGGTACCCCCAGAGACCCAGTACTTC
>TRBJ1-6|TRBV25-1|NA|NA
CASRGPPNNSPLHF
TGTGCCAGCCGGGGTCCTCCAAATAATTCACCCCTCCACTTT
>TRBJ2-3|TRBV7-8|once|NA
CASSLVGGPPDTQYF
TGTGCCAGCAGCTTAGTCGGGGGGCCGCCAGATACGCAGTATTTT
>TRBJ2-5|TRBV19|NA|NA
CASETGTGQETQYF
TGTGCCAGTGAAACAGGGACCGGTCAAGAGACCCAGTACTTC
>TRBJ2-3|TRBV5-1|NA|TRBD2
CASSRTSGGASTDTQYF
TGCGCCAGCAGCCGGACTAGCGGGGGGGCTAGCACAGATACGCAGTATTTT
>TRBJ2-3|TRBV6-1|NA|TRBD2
CASSDSTSGDTQYF
TGTGCCAGCAGTGACTCTACTAGCGGAGATACGCAGTATTTT
>TRBJ1-6|TRBV9|NA|NA
CASSVGGHNNSPLHF
TGTGCCAGCAGCGTAGGGGGACACAATAATTCACCCCTCCACTTT
>TRBJ2-1|TRBV10-2|NA|NA
CASSEPYRGKGYNEQFF
TGCGCCAGCAGTGAGCCTTACCGAGGCAAAGGGTACAATGAGCAGTTCTTC